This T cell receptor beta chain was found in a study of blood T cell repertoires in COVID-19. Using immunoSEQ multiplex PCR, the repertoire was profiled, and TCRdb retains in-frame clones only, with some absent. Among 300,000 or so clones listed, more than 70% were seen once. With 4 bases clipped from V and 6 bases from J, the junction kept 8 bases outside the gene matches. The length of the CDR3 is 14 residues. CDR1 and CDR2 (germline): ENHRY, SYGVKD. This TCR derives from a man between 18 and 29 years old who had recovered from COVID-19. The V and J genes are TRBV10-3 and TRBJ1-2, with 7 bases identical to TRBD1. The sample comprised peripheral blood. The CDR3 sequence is CAISVDREMDGYTF. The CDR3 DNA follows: TGTGCCATCAGTGTAGACAGGGAGATGGATGGCTACACCTTC.